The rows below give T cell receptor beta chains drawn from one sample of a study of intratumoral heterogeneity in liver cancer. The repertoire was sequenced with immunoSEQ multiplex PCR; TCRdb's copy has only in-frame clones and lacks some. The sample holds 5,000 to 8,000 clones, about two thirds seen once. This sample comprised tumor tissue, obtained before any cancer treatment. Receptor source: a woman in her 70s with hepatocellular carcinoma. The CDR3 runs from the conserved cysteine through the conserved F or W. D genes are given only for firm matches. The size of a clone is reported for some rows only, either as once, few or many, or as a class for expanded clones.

DNA: TGTGCCAGCAGTTTGTGGACAGCTAACTATGGCTACACCTTC
CDR3: CASSLWTANYGYTF
D: .
size: .
J: TRBJ1-2
V: TRBV27

DNA: TGTGCCAGCAGTCCCACTAGCGGGAGGGGTAAAAATGAGCAGTTCTTC
CDR3: CASSPTSGRGKNEQFF
D: TRBD2
size: .
J: TRBJ2-1
V: TRBV7-9

DNA: TGTGCCAGCAGCCACACAGGGGCAGTCGGAAACACCATATATTTT
CDR3: CASSHTGAVGNTIYF
D: TRBD1
size: .
J: TRBJ1-3
V: TRBV5-4

DNA: TGTGCCAGCAGCTTTCTAGCGGGGCCTACAGATACGCAGTATTTT
CDR3: CASSFLAGPTDTQYF
D: TRBD2
size: .
J: TRBJ2-3
V: TRBV2

DNA: TGTGCCAGCAGCTCGACGACAGGCTATGGAAACACCATATATTTT
CDR3: CASSSTTGYGNTIYF
D: .
size: .
J: TRBJ1-3
V: TRBV13

DNA: TGTGCCAGCAGCTTAAACCCAGGGGGCAGCTACGAGCAGTACTTC
CDR3: CASSLNPGGSYEQYF
D: TRBD1
size: once
J: TRBJ2-7
V: TRBV7-2

DNA: TGTGCCAGCAGCCACGGGTTTGGCTACACCTTC
CDR3: CASSHGFGYTF
D: .
size: .
J: TRBJ1-2
V: TRBV3-1/TRBV3-2

DNA: TGTGCCAGCAGTTTGGGCAGGGGGCGGTCGGGAGTTTCCCAAAACATTCAGTACTTC
CDR3: CASSLGRGRSGVSQNIQYF
D: TRBD1
size: .
J: TRBJ2-4
V: TRBV28

DNA: TGCGCCAGCAGCACGGACACCTCCCGGGTGGAGGGCTACACCTTC
CDR3: CASSTDTSRVEGYTF
D: .
size: large
J: TRBJ1-2
V: TRBV5-1

DNA: TGTGCCAGCAGCGGACAGCCTCTCTCCTACAATGAGCAGTTCTTC
CDR3: CASSGQPLSYNEQFF
D: .
size: .
J: TRBJ2-1
V: TRBV27

DNA: TGTGCCACCAGCAGAGTGGGGTCAGGGACGTTAAACGAAAAACTGTTTTTT
CDR3: CATSRVGSGTLNEKLFF
D: .
size: few
J: TRBJ1-4
V: TRBV15

DNA: TGTGCCAGCAGCGTACCAGCCTCCCCAGGCACCGGGGAGCTGTTTTTT
CDR3: CASSVPASPGTGELFF
D: .
size: .
J: TRBJ2-2
V: TRBV9

DNA: TGTGCCAGCAGCTCGCAGGGGTTCGAGCAGTACTTC
CDR3: CASSSQGFEQYF
D: .
size: .
J: TRBJ2-7
V: TRBV5-4

DNA: TGTGCCAGCAGCGCAGCAGGGGGCGCTGGGGCCAACGTCCTGACTTTC
CDR3: CASSAAGGAGANVLTF
D: TRBD1
size: .
J: TRBJ2-6
V: TRBV9

DNA: TGTGCCAGCCGACGAAAATCTGGGGCCAACGTCCTGACTTTC
CDR3: CASRRKSGANVLTF
D: .
size: .
J: TRBJ2-6
V: TRBV5-8

DNA: TGTGCCAGCAGCTTAGCGGTGTGGGGGGCAATGGGTGAAGCTTTCTTT
CDR3: CASSLAVWGAMGEAFF
D: .
size: .
J: TRBJ1-1
V: TRBV7-8

DNA: TGTGCCAGCAGCAGCGGGATGTGGGGCGGGGAAGCTTTCTTT
CDR3: CASSSGMWGGEAFF
D: .
size: .
J: TRBJ1-1
V: TRBV27

DNA: TGCAGCGTTGAACAGGGCACAGATACGCAGTATTTT
CDR3: CSVEQGTDTQYF
D: .
size: few
J: TRBJ2-3
V: TRBV29-1

DNA: TGTGCCATCTTGAAACCGGGGTACTCCTACGAGCAGTACTTC
CDR3: CAILKPGYSYEQYF
D: .
size: .
J: TRBJ2-7
V: TRBV6-5

DNA: TGTGCCAGCAGTTTCCCCACCCGGACAGGGAAAAATGGCTACACCTTC
CDR3: CASSFPTRTGKNGYTF
D: TRBD1
size: .
J: TRBJ1-2
V: TRBV28

DNA: TGCAGCGTGAGTACGACAGGGGGCTACGAGCAGTACTTC
CDR3: CSVSTTGGYEQYF
D: TRBD1
size: .
J: TRBJ2-7
V: TRBV29-1

DNA: TGTGCCAGCAGCTTGGTGGTGGCCAATGAGCAGTTCTTC
CDR3: CASSLVVANEQFF
D: .
size: few
J: TRBJ2-1
V: TRBV5-4

DNA: TGTGCCACCACCATAGGACTAGGGGGTCCCAATCAGCCCCAGCATTTT
CDR3: CATTIGLGGPNQPQHF
D: .
size: .
J: TRBJ1-5
V: TRBV15

DNA: TGTGCCACCAGTGATGGAGGGGGCGCCGAATCCTCGAGTCAGTTCTTC
CDR3: CATSDGGGAESSSQFF
D: .
size: .
J: TRBJ2-1
V: TRBV24-1

DNA: TGTGCCACCAGTGACGACCTGACTCGGGGGAGCGAGACCCAGTACTTC
CDR3: CATSDDLTRGSETQYF
D: .
size: .
J: TRBJ2-5
V: TRBV24-1

DNA: TGTGCCAGCAGCGTAGGGGGAATGGATGGGGACAGGGGCAATGAGCAGTTCTTC
CDR3: CASSVGGMDGDRGNEQFF
D: TRBD1
size: medium-sized
J: TRBJ2-1
V: TRBV9

DNA: TGCGCCAGCAGCCAAGTAGGGACCTACAATGAGCAGTTCTTC
CDR3: CASSQVGTYNEQFF
D: .
size: .
J: TRBJ2-1
V: TRBV4-1

DNA: TGTGCCACCGAGCTGGACAGGGTAGGCAACAATGAGCAGTTCTTC
CDR3: CATELDRVGNNEQFF
D: TRBD1
size: few
J: TRBJ2-1
V: TRBV2

DNA: TGTGCCAGCAGATTTACTCCTGATACGCAGTATTTT
CDR3: CASRFTPDTQYF
D: .
size: .
J: TRBJ2-3
V: TRBV27

DNA: TGTGCCAGCAGGTTGTACGAGAGCGGGAGCTCCTACGAGCAGTACTTC
CDR3: CASRLYESGSSYEQYF
D: TRBD2
size: .
J: TRBJ2-7
V: TRBV6-4

DNA: TGTGCCAGTAGTCACTTAGCGGGAGGGGAGACCCAGTACTTC
CDR3: CASSHLAGGETQYF
D: TRBD2
size: .
J: TRBJ2-5
V: TRBV19

DNA: TGCGCCAGCAGCTTCGCCGGGGAGCTGTTTTTT
CDR3: CASSFAGELFF
D: .
size: .
J: TRBJ2-2
V: TRBV5-1

DNA: TGTGCCAGCAGCGAAACAACTGTCTACGAGCAGTACTTC
CDR3: CASSETTVYEQYF
D: .
size: few
J: TRBJ2-7
V: TRBV6-2/TRBV6-3

DNA: TGCGCCAGCAGGGCGGGACAGGGAGGGTATGGCTACACCTTC
CDR3: CASRAGQGGYGYTF
D: TRBD1
size: .
J: TRBJ1-2
V: TRBV5-1

DNA: TGTGCCAGCAAGCAGTCGAACACCGGGGAGCTGTTTTTT
CDR3: CASKQSNTGELFF
D: .
size: .
J: TRBJ2-2
V: TRBV2

DNA: TGTGCCAGCAGCTTACACAGCGGGATGAACACTGAAGCTTTCTTT
CDR3: CASSLHSGMNTEAFF
D: .
size: .
J: TRBJ1-1
V: TRBV7-2

DNA: TGTGCCAGCAGTTTATCGGCCAGGCAGTGGAATTCACCCCTCCACTTT
CDR3: CASSLSARQWNSPLHF
D: .
size: .
J: TRBJ1-6
V: TRBV27

DNA: TGTGCCAGCAGAGCGACCGGGACGTCTCGAGGCGAGCAGTACTTC
CDR3: CASRATGTSRGEQYF
D: .
size: .
J: TRBJ2-7
V: TRBV7-9

DNA: TGTGCCAGCAGCCCCGTTTTAGGGATCTACGAGCAGTACTTC
CDR3: CASSPVLGIYEQYF
D: .
size: medium-sized
J: TRBJ2-7
V: TRBV7-9

DNA: TGTGCCTCTCAGGGGTCTAACGAGCAGTACTTC
CDR3: CASQGSNEQYF
D: .
size: .
J: TRBJ2-7
V: TRBV2

DNA: TGTGCCACCAGCACAACGCGGGGGGCGTCGAACATAGGTACGCAGTATTTT
CDR3: CATSTTRGASNIGTQYF
D: TRBD2
size: .
J: TRBJ2-3
V: TRBV24-1